The 31 T cell receptor beta chains reported below all come from one sample, sequenced in a study of beta chain features in type 1 diabetes. Points from the study as a whole: All four CD4+ subsets from Type 1 diabetes patients carried moderately but significantly shorter TCRB CDR3s.

No antigen has been identified for these receptors. Investigators reverse transcribed all isolated RNA, so they sequenced expressed TCRB transcripts. Measured with immunoSEQ multiplex PCR; TCRdb has only the in-frame clones, and not every one. The sample has 600,000 to 700,000 clones, approximately 13% seen once; the top ten hold 0.095% to 0.15%. Sequenced: naive CD4+ T cells from blood. All receptors derive from a man aged 25-45 years with type 1 diabetes.

There are a few counts of this clone. The CDR3 DNA reads TGTGCCACCTCCCCCGAGGGGGCTTTTCCAGATACGCAGTATTTT. Encoded protein: CATSPEGAFPDTQYF. V gene TRBV2 combines with J gene TRBJ2-3; 7 nucleotides match TRBD1. J lost 4 bases, V lost 10 bases, and 14 bases had no gene match. Germline-derived CDR1 and CDR2 are SNHLY and FYNNEI. The CDR3 is 15 amino acids. The full variable domain, in which reference TRBV2 and TRBJ2-3 provide the parts outside the CDR3, is EPEVTQTPSHQVTQMGQEVILRCVPISNHLYFYWYRQILGQKVEFLVSFYNNEISEKSEIFDDQFSVERPDGSNFTLKIRSTKLEDSAMYFCATSPEGAFPDTQYFGPGTRLTVL.

The chain couples TRBV7-2 to TRBJ2-1; D may correspond to TRBD1 or TRBD2 (5 bases each). Trimming cost V 6 bases and J 4 bases, with 13 bases left between them. The germline CDR1 and CDR2 sequences are SGHTA and FQGNSA. CDR3 size: 14 residues. The CDR3: CASRSGTPYNEQFF. CDR3 in DNA: TGTGCCAGCAGATCCGGGACCCCGTACAATGAGCAGTTCTTC. Based on the CDR3 plus reference TRBV7-2 and TRBJ2-1, the full variable domain is GAGVSQSPSNKVTEKGKDVELRCDPISGHTALYWYRQSLGQGLEFLIYFQGNSAPDKSGLPSDRFSAERTGGSVSTLTIQRTQQEDSAVYLCASRSGTPYNEQFFGPGTRLTVL.

This clone came up a few times. This chain connects TRBV4-3 to TRBJ1-2; a weak D match, TRBD1 (6 bases). Per germline, CDR1 LGHNA and CDR2 YSLEER. The CDR3 extends over 14 amino acids. V was trimmed by 1 base and J by 4 bases, leaving 10 bases between them. This CDR3 reads CASSQVTGLYGYTF. CDR3 coding DNA: TGCGCCAGCAGCCAAGTAACAGGGCTCTATGGCTACACCTTC.

The genes are TRBV7-9 and TRBJ1-6; 9 nucleotides agree with TRBD1. Germline assignment: CDR1 SEHNR and CDR2 FQNEAQ (reference sequence). V gave up 5 bases and J gave up 9 bases; unmatched junction bases: 8. The CDR3 spans 15 residues. CDR3 nucleotides: TGTGCCAGCAGCCAATCTGGGACAGGGATTTCACCCCTCCACTTT. Protein product: CASSQSGTGISPLHF.

This clone was picked up a small number of times. The chain links TRBV30 to TRBJ1-5; D not resolved. The CDR3 is 13 residues long. CDR1 is GTSNPN, CDR2 SVGIG, per germline (reference sequence). V dropped 4 bases and J dropped 4 bases, with 11 bases sitting between them. CDR3 in DNA: TGTGCCTGGACCGGGTCCCAAAATCAGCCCCAGCATTTT. Its protein is CAWTGSQNQPQHF.

This clone was detected only a few times. The J gene is TRBJ1-1, the V gene TRBV18; no clear D gene. The CDR3 has 12 residues. The germline gives CDR1 KGHSH, CDR2 LQKENI. V gave up 3 bases and J gave up 7 bases, with 9 bases separating them. In DNA, the CDR3 is TGTGCCAGCTCACCTCGGAGAGATGAAGCTTTCTTT. Amino acids: CASSPRRDEAFF. Combining the CDR3 with reference TRBV18 and TRBJ1-1 gives the whole variable domain NAGVMQNPRHLVRRRGQEARLRCSPMKGHSHVYWYRQLPEEGLKFMVYLQKENIIDESGMPKERFSAEFPKEGPSILRIQQVVRGDSAAYFCASSPRRDEAFFGQGTRLTVV.

The J gene is TRBJ2-6, the V gene TRBV27, with a tentative D call TRBD2 (5 bases). V lost 3 bases to trimming and J lost 2 bases, with 14 bases between them. CDR3 length equals 17 residues. The germline gives CDR1 MNHEY, CDR2 SMNVEV (reference sequence). The CDR3 loop reads CASSLVVSGAGANVLTF. CDR3 nucleotide sequence: TGTGCCAGCAGTTTGGTCGTCTCCGGGGCTGGGGCCAACGTCCTGACTTTC.

The chain uses TRBV4-2 and TRBJ2-7; TRBD2 agrees at 7 bases. The V and J ends lost 0 bases and 5 bases, in that order; junction bases with no gene match: 1. The CDR3 contains 13 residues. CDR1 and CDR2 from the germline V gene are LGHNA and YNFKEQ. The CDR3 sequence: CASSQESGDEQYF. The DNA for the CDR3 is TGTGCCAGCAGCCAAGAAAGCGGGGACGAGCAGTACTTC.

CDR3 in DNA: TGCAGCGTTATAGCGCCGGGACAGGAGACGTACAATGAGCAGTTCTTC. It yields the protein CSVIAPGQETYNEQFF. The rearrangement uses TRBV29-1 and TRBJ2-1, with 8 bases lining up with TRBD1. Germline V gene data show CDR1 as SQVTM and CDR2 as ANQGSEA. The V gene end was trimmed by 5 bases and the J gene end by 4 bases; junction bases not matched to a gene: 13. There are 16 residues in the CDR3.

This clone was found a few times. The genes are TRBV29-1 and TRBJ2-4; no definite D call. CDR3 length: 14 residues. The ends were cut back, 8 bases at V and 1 base at J, with 15 bases in the middle. Germline loops: CDR1 SQVTM, CDR2 ANQGSEA. CDR3 region: CSSKGPGAKNIQYF. In nucleotides, the CDR3 is TGCAGCTCCAAAGGACCCGGGGCCAAAAACATTCAGTACTTC.

This chain links TRBV18 with TRBJ1-1, with 8 bases identical to TRBD1. Germline values: CDR1 KGHSH, CDR2 LQKENI. The CDR3 consists of 15 residues. After removal of 1 base from V and 6 bases from J, the junction contained 7 bases not matched to a gene. CDR3 in amino acids: CASSPRLDRDSEAFF. The DNA for the CDR3 is TGTGCCAGCTCACCACGCTTGGACAGGGACTCTGAAGCTTTCTTT.

This clone occurred a few times. The chain couples TRBV25-1 to TRBJ2-7, with 8 bases identical to TRBD1. The germline V gene encodes CDR1 MGHDK and CDR2 SYGVNS. V lost 7 bases, J lost 0 bases, and 5 bases stayed unmatched. The CDR3 extends over 14 amino acids. As DNA, the CDR3 is TGTGCCAGCACTGGACAGGGCTTCTCCTACGAGCAGTACTTC. Protein: CASTGQGFSYEQYF.

CDR3 residues: CASSQDRGNYGYTF. The CDR3 DNA is TGTGCCAGCAGCCAAGATCGGGGGAACTATGGCTACACCTTC. The chain is built from TRBV4-2 and TRBJ1-2; a weak D match, TRBD1 (5 bases). This CDR3 comprises 14 residues. The V end lost 0 bases, the J end lost 2 bases, and 7 bases lay between the germline ends. CDR1 is LGHNA, CDR2 YNFKEQ, per germline.

This clone has more than one count but fewer than ten. CDR3 in DNA: TGTGCCAGCACCTTCGACCGTCGGGGCTACGAGCAGTACTTC. This gives the protein CASTFDRRGYEQYF. This chain uses TRBV28 with TRBJ2-7; TRBD2 is a possible D gene (5 bases). V shed 7 bases and J shed 3 bases, with 16 bases lying between them. The CDR3 is made up of 14 amino acids. Germline CDR1 and CDR2: MDHEN and SYDVKM.

The CDR3 coding sequence is TGTGCCTGGAGTAGACTAGCCCGAACGAACACCGGGGAGCTGTTTTTT. The encoded protein is CAWSRLARTNTGELFF. The chain employs TRBV30 and TRBJ2-2, with 7 bases lining up with TRBD2. V dropped 2 bases and J dropped 0; count of bases not matched to a gene: 6. Germline CDR1 and CDR2: GTSNPN and SVGIG (reference sequence). The length of the CDR3 is 16 residues. The variable domain in full, completed from reference TRBV30 and TRBJ2-2, reads SQTIHQWPATLVQPVGSPLSLECTVEGTSNPNLYWYRQAAGRGLQLLFYSVGIGQISSEVPQNLSASRPQDRQFILSSKKLLLSDSGFYLCAWSRLARTNTGELFFGEGSRLTVL.

This clone was observed a handful of times. The chain uses TRBV18 and TRBJ1-2, with D possibly matching TRBD1 (5 bases). The CDR3 has 15 amino acids. Trimming pared 6 bases from V and 4 bases from J, leaving 18 bases between. CDR1 KGHSH and CDR2 LQKENI come from the germline V gene. This CDR3 reads CASSETVDGGYGYTF. The CDR3 nucleotides read TGTGCCAGCTCGGAGACAGTGGACGGGGGCTATGGCTACACCTTC.

This clone was detected a few times. This sample includes further DNA sequences coding for the same CDR3. The chain employs TRBV11-2 and TRBJ1-2; D is ambiguous. The CDR3 extends over 12 amino acids. Per germline, CDR1 SGHAT and CDR2 FQNNGV. Trimming removed 1 base from V and 6 bases from J, with 6 bases in between. CDR3 in amino acids: CASSLARDGYTF. Here the CDR3 DNA reads TGTGCCAGCAGCTTAGCCAGAGATGGCTACACCTTC.

J is TRBJ2-7 and V is TRBV7-2; no firm D call. Germline V gene sequence: CDR1 SGHTA, CDR2 FQGNSA. Trimming left V 5 bases short and J 0 bases short, with 14 bases between. CDR3 length: 15 amino acids. The CDR3 DNA sequence: TGTGCCAGCAGCCCCAAGAGAGGTCTCTCCTACGAGCAGTACTTC. It yields the protein CASSPKRGLSYEQYF.

This chain links TRBV5-6 with TRBJ1-2; the D gene is possibly TRBD1 (5 bases). Trimming left V 0 bases short and J 6 bases short, with 9 bases between. Germline lookup yields CDR1 SGHDT and CDR2 YYEEEE. The length of the CDR3 is 13 residues. Here the CDR3 reads CASSLGREHGYTF. The CDR3 nucleotides are TGTGCCAGCAGCTTGGGCAGGGAACATGGCTACACCTTC.

The chain links TRBV7-2 to TRBJ2-7; D tentatively fits TRBD1 or TRBD2 (5 bases each). Trimming pared 2 bases from V and 6 bases from J, leaving 17 bases between. Germline assignment: CDR1 SGHTA and CDR2 FQGNSA. The length of the CDR3 is 15 residues. The CDR3 reads CASSLMTAGTVEQYF. CDR3 nucleotides: TGTGCCAGCAGCTTAATGACTGCTGGGACGGTCGAGCAGTACTTC.

This clone was found a few times. The chain links TRBV7-8 to TRBJ1-6; D ambiguous. V dropped 5 bases and J dropped 7 bases, with 15 bases sitting between them. Germline CDR1 and CDR2: SGHVS and FQNEAQ. The CDR3 loop spans 15 amino acids. DNA for the CDR3: TGTGCCAGCAGCCCCTACGCGGGAGCAAATTCACCCCTCCACTTT. This codes for CASSPYAGANSPLHF.

The genes are TRBV29-1 and TRBJ2-1, with D hard to call. Trimming pared 7 bases from V and 5 bases from J, leaving 9 bases between. This CDR3 region has 11 residues. CDR1 and CDR2 (germline): SQVTM, ANQGSEA. CDR3 sequence: CSGLGHNEQFF. As DNA, the CDR3 is TGCAGCGGGTTAGGGCACAATGAGCAGTTCTTC.

The table lists this clone with a few counts. The gene calls are TRBV6-6 and TRBJ2-3; D is unresolved. Trimming removed 6 bases from V and 6 bases from J, with 10 bases in between. The CDR3 runs 12 residues. Germline CDR1 MNHNY, CDR2 SVGAGI (reference sequence). CDR3 in DNA: TGTGCCAGCAGCCACGGATCGGATACGCAGTATTTT. This translates into CASSHGSDTQYF.

This clone appeared a few times. V and J are TRBV5-1 and TRBJ2-3; no firm D call. The CDR3 covers 15 residues. V was pared by 4 bases and J by 4 bases, with 16 bases between. The germline gives CDR1 SGHRS, CDR2 YFSETQ. CDR3 sequence: CASSTTSLEADTQYF. CDR3 nucleotide sequence: TGCGCCAGCAGCACCACAAGCCTCGAGGCAGATACGCAGTATTTT.

Here the CDR3 reads CASSFGRLTDTQYF. CDR3 in DNA: TGTGCCAGCAGCTTCGGAAGGCTCACAGATACGCAGTATTTT. The chain has TRBV11-3 and TRBJ2-3, with D unresolved. The length of the CDR3 is 14 residues. Trimming stripped 3 bases from V and 2 bases from J, with 9 bases between. CDR1 is SGHNT, CDR2 YENEEA, per germline.

This clone showed up just a few times. The chain carries TRBV5-1 and TRBJ2-1; a weak D match, TRBD1 (6 bases). Looked up from germline, CDR1 is SGHRS and CDR2 is YFSETQ. The CDR3 is 15 residues long. The V end lost 4 bases, the J end lost 1 base, and 12 bases lay between the germline ends. This CDR3 is CASSTEGDSYNEQFF. CDR3 nucleotide sequence: TGCGCCAGCAGCACCGAGGGGGATTCCTACAATGAGCAGTTCTTC.

This chain links TRBV10-3 with TRBJ2-2; 7 positions agree with TRBD1. The CDR3 spans 14 residues. CDR1 ENHRY and CDR2 SYGVKD come from the germline V gene. J gave up 4 bases and V 4 bases, and 3 bases lay outside the gene matches. The CDR3 coding sequence is TGTGCCATCAGTGGACAGGGTAGCACCGGGGAGCTGTTTTTT. Translating it yields CAISGQGSTGELFF.

The V call is TRBV14, the J call TRBJ1-2; a possible D gene is TRBD1 (5 bases). Germline V gene lookup returns CDR1 SGHDN and CDR2 FVKESK. The CDR3 length is 13 residues. Between the trimmed V and J ends, which lost 3 bases and 8 bases, there was a span of 13 bases. CDR3 sequence reads: CASSQGRVNGYTF. CDR3 bases: TGTGCCAGCAGCCAGGGACGGGTAAACGGCTACACCTTC.

This clone was found a few times. This sample also contains other DNA sequences that code for the same CDR3. The chain links TRBV7-2 to TRBJ1-2, with D unclear. The V and J ends lost 1 base and 5 bases respectively, with 8 bases between them. The length of the CDR3 is 13 residues. CDR1 SGHTA and CDR2 FQGNSA come from the germline V gene. As DNA, the CDR3 is TGTGCCAGCAGCTTAGGGGCAGAATATGGCTACACCTTC. Its protein is CASSLGAEYGYTF.

The V gene is TRBV25-1, the J gene TRBJ2-7, with D possibly matching TRBD2 (6 bases). CDR1 MGHDK and CDR2 SYGVNS come from the germline V gene. Trimming took off 5 bases at V and 5 bases at J, with 19 bases between the two ends. The CDR3 is 15 amino acids. CDR3 sequence (DNA): TGTGCCAGCAGTTTATCCGGGACGGGGGTGGACGAGCAGTACTTC. As protein: CASSLSGTGVDEQYF.

This clone was counted between two and nine times. This CDR3 reads CASGLRGAAGELFF. The CDR3 nucleotides read TGTGCTAGTGGTTTGAGAGGGGCCGCCGGGGAGCTGTTTTTT. This sequence joins TRBV12-5 and TRBJ2-2; D tentatively reads TRBD1 or TRBD2 (5 bases each). The CDR3 contains 14 residues. Germline CDR1 and CDR2: LGHNT and FRNRAP. Deletions cut 2 bases from V and 6 bases from J, with 10 bases between.